This T cell receptor beta chain is drawn from a study of blood T cell repertoires in COVID-19. Study context: Specimens from acute and convalescent COVID-19 originated in the United States, Italy and Spain. PBMCs, B-cell-depleted T cells, or T cells were the source of the cDNA or gDNA that made up the material.

Original processing notes: Scientists estimated how many nucleated cells there were by amplifying reference gene primers. The table came from immunoSEQ multiplex PCR; TCRdb's copy has only in-frame clones and leaves some out. V and J calls and clone size are given by that table; D and trimming were obtained from the DNA. The table has more than 200,000 clones, 65% to 90% seen once. V was shortened by 4 bases and J by 2 bases, with 8 bases between the two germline ends. The CDR3 has 15 amino acids. The V gene's germline CDR1 is KGHDR and CDR2 SFDVKD. The chain employs TRBV24-1 and TRBJ2-6, with D unresolved. The sequenced sample was peripheral blood. The clonotype was recovered from a woman over 75 with active or convalescent COVID-19. CDR3 amino acids: CATSETVPGANVLTF. In DNA form, the CDR3 reads TGTGCCACCAGTGAAACAGTGCCTGGGGCCAACGTCCTGACTTTC.